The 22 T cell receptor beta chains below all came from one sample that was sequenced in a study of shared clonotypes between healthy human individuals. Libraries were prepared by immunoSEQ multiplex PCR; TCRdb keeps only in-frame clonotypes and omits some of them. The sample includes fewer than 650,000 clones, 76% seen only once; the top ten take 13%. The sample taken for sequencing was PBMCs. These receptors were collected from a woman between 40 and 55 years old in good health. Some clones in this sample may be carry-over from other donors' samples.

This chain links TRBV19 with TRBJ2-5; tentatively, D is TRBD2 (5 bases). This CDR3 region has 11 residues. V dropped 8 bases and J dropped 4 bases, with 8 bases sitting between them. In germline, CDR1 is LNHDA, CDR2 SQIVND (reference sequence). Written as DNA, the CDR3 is TGTGCCAGTGGCGGAGGAGAGACCCAGTACTTC. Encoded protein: CASGGGETQYF.

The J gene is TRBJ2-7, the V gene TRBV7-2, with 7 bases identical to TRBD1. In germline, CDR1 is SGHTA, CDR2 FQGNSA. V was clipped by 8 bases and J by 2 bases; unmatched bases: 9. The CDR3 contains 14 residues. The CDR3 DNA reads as TGTGCCAGCGTTTACGAGGGGGCGGCCTACGAGCAGTACTTC. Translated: CASVYEGAAYEQYF. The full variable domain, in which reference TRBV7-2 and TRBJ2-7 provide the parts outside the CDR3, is GAGVSQSPSNKVTEKGKDVELRCDPISGHTALYWYRQSLGQGLEFLIYFQGNSAPDKSGLPSDRFSAERTGGSVSTLTIQRTQQEDSAVYLCASVYEGAAYEQYFGPGTRLTVT.

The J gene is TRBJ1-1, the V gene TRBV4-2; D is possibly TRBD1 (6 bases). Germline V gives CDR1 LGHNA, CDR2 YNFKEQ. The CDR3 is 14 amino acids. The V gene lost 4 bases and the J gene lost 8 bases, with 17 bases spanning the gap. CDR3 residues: CASSRTIGGSEAFF. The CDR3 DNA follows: TGTGCCAGCAGCCGAACGATAGGGGGAAGCGAAGCTTTCTTT.

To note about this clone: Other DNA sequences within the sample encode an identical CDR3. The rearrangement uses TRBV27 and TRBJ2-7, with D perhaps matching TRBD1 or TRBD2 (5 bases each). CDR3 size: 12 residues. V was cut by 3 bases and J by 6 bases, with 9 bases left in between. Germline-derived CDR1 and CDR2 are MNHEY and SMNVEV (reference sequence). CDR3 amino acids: CASSFWGREQYF. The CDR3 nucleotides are TGTGCCAGCAGTTTTTGGGGACGCGAGCAGTACTTC.

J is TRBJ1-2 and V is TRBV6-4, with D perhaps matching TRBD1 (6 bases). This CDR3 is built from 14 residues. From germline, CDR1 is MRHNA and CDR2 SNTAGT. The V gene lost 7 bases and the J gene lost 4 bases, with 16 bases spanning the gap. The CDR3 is CASKPGGRVYGYTF. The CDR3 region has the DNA TGTGCCAGCAAGCCGGGGGGGCGCGTCTATGGCTACACCTTC.

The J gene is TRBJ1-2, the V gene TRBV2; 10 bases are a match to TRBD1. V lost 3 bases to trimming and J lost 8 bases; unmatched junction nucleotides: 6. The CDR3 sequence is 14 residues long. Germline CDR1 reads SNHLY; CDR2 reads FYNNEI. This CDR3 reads CASSDNLTGGGYTF. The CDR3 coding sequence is TGTGCCAGCAGTGACAACCTGACAGGGGGCGGCTACACCTTC. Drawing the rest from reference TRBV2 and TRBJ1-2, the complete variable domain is EPEVTQTPSHQVTQMGQEVILRCVPISNHLYFYWYRQILGQKVEFLVSFYNNEISEKSEIFDDQFSVERPDGSNFTLKIRSTKLEDSAMYFCASSDNLTGGGYTFGSGTRLTVV.

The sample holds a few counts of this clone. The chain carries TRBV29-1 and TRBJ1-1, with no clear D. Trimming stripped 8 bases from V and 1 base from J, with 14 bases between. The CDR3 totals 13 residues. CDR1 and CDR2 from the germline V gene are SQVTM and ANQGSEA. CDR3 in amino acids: CSYSQRTNTEAFF. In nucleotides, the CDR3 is TGCAGCTACTCCCAACGGACGAACACTGAAGCTTTCTTT.

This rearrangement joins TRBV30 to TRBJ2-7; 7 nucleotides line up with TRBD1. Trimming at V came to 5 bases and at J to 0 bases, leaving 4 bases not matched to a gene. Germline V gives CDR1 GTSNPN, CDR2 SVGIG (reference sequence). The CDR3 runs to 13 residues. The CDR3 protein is CAWVRDSSYEQYF. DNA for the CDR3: TGTGCCTGGGTCCGGGACAGCTCCTACGAGCAGTACTTC.

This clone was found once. CDR3 sequence: CASSIRNRRKDEAFF. In DNA form, the CDR3 reads TGTGCCAGTAGTATACGGAATCGCCGGAAGGATGAAGCTTTCTTT. The rearrangement joins TRBV19 to TRBJ1-1; D is uncertain. This CDR3 spans 15 amino acids. Germline CDR1 and CDR2: LNHDA and SQIVND (reference sequence). Trimming pared 2 bases from V and 7 bases from J, leaving 17 bases between.

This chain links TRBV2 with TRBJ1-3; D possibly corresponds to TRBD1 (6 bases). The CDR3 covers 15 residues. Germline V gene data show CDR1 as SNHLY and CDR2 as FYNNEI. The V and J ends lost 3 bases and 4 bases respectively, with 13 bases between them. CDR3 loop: CASSEQGRAGNTIYF. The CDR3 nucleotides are TGTGCCAGCAGTGAGCAGGGGCGCGCAGGAAACACCATATATTTT.

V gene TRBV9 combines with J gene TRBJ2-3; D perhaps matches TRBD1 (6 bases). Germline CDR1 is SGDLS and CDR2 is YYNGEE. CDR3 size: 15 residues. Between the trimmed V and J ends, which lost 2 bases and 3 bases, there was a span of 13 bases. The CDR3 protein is CASSVTPDRTDTQYF. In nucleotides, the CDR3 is TGTGCCAGCAGCGTCACGCCGGACAGAACAGATACGCAGTATTTT. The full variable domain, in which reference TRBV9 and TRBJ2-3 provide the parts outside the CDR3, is DSGVTQTPKHLITATGQRVTLRCSPRSGDLSVYWYQQSLDQGLQFLIQYYNGEERAKGNILERFSAQQFPDLHSELNLSSLELGDSALYFCASSVTPDRTDTQYFGPGTRLTVL.

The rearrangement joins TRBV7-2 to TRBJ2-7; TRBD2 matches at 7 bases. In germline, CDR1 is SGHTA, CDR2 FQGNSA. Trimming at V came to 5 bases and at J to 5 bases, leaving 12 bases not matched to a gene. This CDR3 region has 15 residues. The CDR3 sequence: CASSPLGGSFHEQYF. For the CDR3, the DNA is TGTGCCAGCAGCCCCCTCGGGGGGTCGTTCCACGAGCAGTACTTC.

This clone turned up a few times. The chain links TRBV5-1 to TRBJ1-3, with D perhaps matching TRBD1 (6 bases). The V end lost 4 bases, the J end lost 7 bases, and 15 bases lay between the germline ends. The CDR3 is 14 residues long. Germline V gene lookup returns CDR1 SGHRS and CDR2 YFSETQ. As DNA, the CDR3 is TGCGCCAGCAGCCCCCTACAGGGTAGCAACACCATATATTTT. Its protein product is CASSPLQGSNTIYF.

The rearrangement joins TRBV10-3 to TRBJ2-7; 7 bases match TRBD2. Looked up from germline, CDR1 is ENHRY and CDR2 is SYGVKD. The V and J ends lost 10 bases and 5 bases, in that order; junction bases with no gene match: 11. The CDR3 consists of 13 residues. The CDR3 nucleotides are TGTGCCACCCTTGCGGGAGATGTCAACGAGCAGTACTTC. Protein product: CATLAGDVNEQYF.

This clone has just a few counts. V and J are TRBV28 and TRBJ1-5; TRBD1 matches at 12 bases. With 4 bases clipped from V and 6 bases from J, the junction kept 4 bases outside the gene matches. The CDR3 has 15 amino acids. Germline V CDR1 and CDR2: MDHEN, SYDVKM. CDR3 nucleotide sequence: TGTGCCAGCAGTTCCGGGACAGGGGGCTCTCAGCCCCAGCATTTT. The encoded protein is CASSSGTGGSQPQHF.

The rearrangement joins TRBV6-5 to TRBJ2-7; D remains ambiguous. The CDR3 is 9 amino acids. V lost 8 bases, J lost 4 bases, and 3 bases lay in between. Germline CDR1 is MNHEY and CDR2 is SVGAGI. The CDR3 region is CASGYEQYF. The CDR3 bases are TGTGCCAGCGGGTACGAGCAGTACTTC.

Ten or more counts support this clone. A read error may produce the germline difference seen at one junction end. DNA for the CDR3: TGCGCCAGCCGAAACCCCGGGGCTAGTTTACACTTC. Protein: CASRNPGASLHF. V gene TRBV4-3 combines with J gene TRBJ2-4; the D gene could be TRBD1 or TRBD2 (5 bases each). The CDR3 is made up of 12 amino acids. CDR1 is LGHNA and CDR2 is YSLEER in the germline V gene.

The CDR3 is CASSLVSSVRAGELFF. The CDR3 DNA reads TGCGCCAGCAGCTTGGTTTCATCCGTTCGAGCCGGGGAGCTGTTTTTT. The chain carries TRBV5-1 and TRBJ2-2; D is unclear. The CDR3 consists of 16 residues. Germline CDR1 and CDR2: SGHRS and YFSETQ. V dropped 0 bases and J dropped 6 bases, with 15 bases sitting between them.

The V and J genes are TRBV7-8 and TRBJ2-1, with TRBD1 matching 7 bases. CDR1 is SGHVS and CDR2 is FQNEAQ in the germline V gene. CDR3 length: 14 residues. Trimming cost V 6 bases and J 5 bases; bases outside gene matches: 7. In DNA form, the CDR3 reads TGTGCCAGCAGTCGACAGGGACCCCACAATGAGCAGTTCTTC. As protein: CASSRQGPHNEQFF.

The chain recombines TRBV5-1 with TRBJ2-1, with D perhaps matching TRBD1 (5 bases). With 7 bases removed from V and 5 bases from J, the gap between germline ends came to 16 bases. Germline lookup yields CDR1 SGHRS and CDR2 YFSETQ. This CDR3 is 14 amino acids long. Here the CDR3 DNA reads TGCGCCAGCCATGCCCCAGGGTTCAACAATGAGCAGTTCTTC. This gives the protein CASHAPGFNNEQFF.

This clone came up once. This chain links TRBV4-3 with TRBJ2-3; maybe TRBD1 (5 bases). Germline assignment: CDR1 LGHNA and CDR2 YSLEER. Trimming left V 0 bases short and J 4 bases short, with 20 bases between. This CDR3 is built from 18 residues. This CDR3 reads CASSQELNLGLGADTQYF. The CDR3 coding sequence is TGCGCCAGCAGCCAAGAGCTGAATTTGGGTTTAGGGGCAGATACGCAGTATTTT.

The CDR3 DNA reads as TGTGCCAGCAGTCCTACAGGGACTAACTATGGCTACACCTTC. This codes for CASSPTGTNYGYTF. The rearrangement links TRBV6-1 to TRBJ1-2, with D possibly TRBD1 on 6 matching bases. Germline CDR1 is MNHNS and CDR2 is SASEGT. There are 14 residues in the CDR3. V was cut by 5 bases and J by 0 bases, with 10 bases left in between.